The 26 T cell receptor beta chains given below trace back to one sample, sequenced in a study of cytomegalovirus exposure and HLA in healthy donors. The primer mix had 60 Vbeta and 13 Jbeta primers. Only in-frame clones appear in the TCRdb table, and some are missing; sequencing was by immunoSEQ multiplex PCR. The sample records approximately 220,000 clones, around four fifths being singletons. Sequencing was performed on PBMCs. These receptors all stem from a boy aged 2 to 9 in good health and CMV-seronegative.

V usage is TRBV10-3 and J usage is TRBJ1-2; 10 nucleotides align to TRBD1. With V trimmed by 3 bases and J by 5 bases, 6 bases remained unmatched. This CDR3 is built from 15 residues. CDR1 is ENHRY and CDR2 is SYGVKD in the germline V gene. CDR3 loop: CAISDLGQGIYGYTF. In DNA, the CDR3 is TGTGCCATCAGTGATCTGGGACAGGGGATATATGGCTACACCTTC.

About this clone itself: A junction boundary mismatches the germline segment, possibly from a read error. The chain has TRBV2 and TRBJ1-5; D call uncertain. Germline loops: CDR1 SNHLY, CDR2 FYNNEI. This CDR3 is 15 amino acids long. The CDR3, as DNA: TGTGCCAGCAGAGAAGATAGAGGGCGAAATCAGCCCCAGCATTTT. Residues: CASREDRGRNQPQHF.

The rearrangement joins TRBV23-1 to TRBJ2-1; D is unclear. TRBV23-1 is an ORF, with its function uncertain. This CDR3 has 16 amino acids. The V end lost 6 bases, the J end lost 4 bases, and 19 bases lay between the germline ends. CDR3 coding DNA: TGCGCCAGCAGCCACACCGGCAGGAAATTTTACAATGAGCAGTTCTTC. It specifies CASSHTGRKFYNEQFF.

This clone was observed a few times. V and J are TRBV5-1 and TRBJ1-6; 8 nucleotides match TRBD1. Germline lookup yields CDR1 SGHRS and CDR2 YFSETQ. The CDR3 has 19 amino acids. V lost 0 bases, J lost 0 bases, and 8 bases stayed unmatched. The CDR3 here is CASSLGNRGISSYNSPLHF. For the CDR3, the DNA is TGCGCCAGCAGCTTGGGCAACAGGGGGATTAGCTCCTATAATTCACCCCTCCACTTT.

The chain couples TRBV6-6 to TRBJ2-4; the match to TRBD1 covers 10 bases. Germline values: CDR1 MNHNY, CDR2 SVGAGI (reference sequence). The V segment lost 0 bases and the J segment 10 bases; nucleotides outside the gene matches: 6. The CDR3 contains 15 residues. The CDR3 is CASSYSAGDRGIQYF. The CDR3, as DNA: TGTGCCAGCAGTTACTCCGCGGGGGACAGGGGTATTCAGTACTTC.

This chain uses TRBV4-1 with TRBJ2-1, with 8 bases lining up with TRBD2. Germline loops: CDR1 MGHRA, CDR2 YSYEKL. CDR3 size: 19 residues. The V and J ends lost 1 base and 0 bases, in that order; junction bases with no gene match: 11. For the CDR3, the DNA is TGCGCCAGCAGCCAAGGCGGACTAGCCATTCTGAGCTCCTACAATGAGCAGTTCTTC. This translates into CASSQGGLAILSSYNEQFF.

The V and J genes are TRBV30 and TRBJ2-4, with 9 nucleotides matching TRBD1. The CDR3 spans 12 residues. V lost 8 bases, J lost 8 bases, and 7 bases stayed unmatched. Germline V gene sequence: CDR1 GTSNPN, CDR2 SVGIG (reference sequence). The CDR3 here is CAGHRGPDIQYF. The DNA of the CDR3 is TGTGCCGGACACAGGGGGCCGGACATTCAGTACTTC.

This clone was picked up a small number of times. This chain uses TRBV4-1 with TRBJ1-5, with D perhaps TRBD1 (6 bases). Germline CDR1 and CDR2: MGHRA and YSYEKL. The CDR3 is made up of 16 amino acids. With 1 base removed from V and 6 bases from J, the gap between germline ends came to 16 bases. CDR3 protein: CASSQVSGELSQPQHF. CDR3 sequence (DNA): TGCGCCAGCAGCCAAGTGTCAGGGGAGTTGAGTCAGCCCCAGCATTTT.

The CDR3 protein is CASRLEGPSGPQHF. CDR3 bases: TGTGCCAGCAGATTGGAGGGACCTAGTGGGCCCCAGCATTTT. V is TRBV28 and J is TRBJ1-5; possibly TRBD1 for D (5 bases). This CDR3 contains 14 residues. Germline lookup yields CDR1 MDHEN and CDR2 SYDVKM. V was trimmed by 6 bases and J by 9 bases, leaving 18 bases between them.

CDR3 region: CASSKNSESTDTQYF. In DNA form, the CDR3 reads TGTGCCAGCAGCAAAAATAGCGAATCCACAGATACGCAGTATTTT. The genes are TRBV11-1 and TRBJ2-3; the D gene is possibly TRBD2 (5 bases). Trimming shortened V by 5 bases and J by 2 bases, and 14 bases separated the two germline ends. The CDR3 runs to 15 residues. Per germline, CDR1 SGHAT and CDR2 FQDESV (reference sequence).

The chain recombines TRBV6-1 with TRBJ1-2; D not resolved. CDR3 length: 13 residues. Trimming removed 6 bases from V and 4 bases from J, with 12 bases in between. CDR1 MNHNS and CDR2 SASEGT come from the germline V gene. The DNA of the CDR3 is TGTGCCAGCAGATCCGGAGGGCGCTATGGCTACACCTTC. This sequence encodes CASRSGGRYGYTF.

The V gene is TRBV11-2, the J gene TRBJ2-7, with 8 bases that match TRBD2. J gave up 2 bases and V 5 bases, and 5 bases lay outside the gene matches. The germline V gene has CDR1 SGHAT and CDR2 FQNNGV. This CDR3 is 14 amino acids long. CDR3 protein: CASSPRLAPYEQYF. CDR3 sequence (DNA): TGTGCCAGCAGCCCTCGACTAGCGCCCTACGAGCAGTACTTC.

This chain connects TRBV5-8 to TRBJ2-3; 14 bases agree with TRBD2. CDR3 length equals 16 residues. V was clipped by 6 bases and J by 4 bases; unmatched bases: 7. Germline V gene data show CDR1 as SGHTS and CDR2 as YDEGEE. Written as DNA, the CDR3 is TGTGCCAGCATTAAAGGACTAGCGGGAGGTCCAGATACGCAGTATTTT. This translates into CASIKGLAGGPDTQYF. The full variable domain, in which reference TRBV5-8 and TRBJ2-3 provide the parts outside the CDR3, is EAGVTQSPTHLIKTRGQQATLRCSPISGHTSVYWYQQALGLGLQFLLWYDEGEERNRGNFPPRFSGRQFPNYSSELNVNALELEDSALYLCASIKGLAGGPDTQYFGPGTRLTVL.

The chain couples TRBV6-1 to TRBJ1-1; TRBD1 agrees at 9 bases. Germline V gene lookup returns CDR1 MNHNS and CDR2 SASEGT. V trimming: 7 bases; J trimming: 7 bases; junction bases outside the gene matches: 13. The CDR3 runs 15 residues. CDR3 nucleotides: TGTGCCAGCATCAAAACAGGGGGCGGCACACGTGAAGCTTTCTTT. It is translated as CASIKTGGGTREAFF.

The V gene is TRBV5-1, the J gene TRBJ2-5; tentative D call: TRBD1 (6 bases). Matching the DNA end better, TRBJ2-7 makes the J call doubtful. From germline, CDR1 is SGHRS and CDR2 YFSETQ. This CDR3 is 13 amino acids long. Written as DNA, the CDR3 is TGCGCCAGCAGCACCGGACAGTCCTACGAGCAGTACTTC. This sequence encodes CASSTGQSYEQYF.

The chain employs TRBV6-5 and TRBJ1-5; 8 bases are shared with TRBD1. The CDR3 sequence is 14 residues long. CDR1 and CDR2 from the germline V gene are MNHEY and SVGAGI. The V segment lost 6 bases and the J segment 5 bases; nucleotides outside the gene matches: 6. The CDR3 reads CASSTDRVDQPQHF. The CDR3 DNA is TGTGCCAGCAGCACGGACAGGGTGGATCAGCCCCAGCATTTT.

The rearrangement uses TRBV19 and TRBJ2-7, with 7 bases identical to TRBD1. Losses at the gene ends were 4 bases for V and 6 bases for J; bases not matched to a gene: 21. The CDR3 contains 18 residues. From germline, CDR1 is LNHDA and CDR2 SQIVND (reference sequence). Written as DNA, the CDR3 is TGTGCCAGTAGTACCCGAGTGCCGACCGGGACAGAGGGGTGCGAGCAGTACTTC. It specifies CASSTRVPTGTEGCEQYF. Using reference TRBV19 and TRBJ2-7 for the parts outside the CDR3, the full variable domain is DGGITQSPKYLFRKEGQNVTLSCEQNLNHDAMYWYRQDPGQGLRLIYYSQIVNDFQKGDIAEGYSVSREKKESFPLTVTSAQKNPTAFYLCASSTRVPTGTEGCEQYFGPGTRLTVT.

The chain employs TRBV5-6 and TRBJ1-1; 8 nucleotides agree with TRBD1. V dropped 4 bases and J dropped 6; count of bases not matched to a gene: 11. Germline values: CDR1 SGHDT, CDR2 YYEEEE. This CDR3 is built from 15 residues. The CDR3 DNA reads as TGTGCCAGCAGCATCCCCGGGACAGGAGAAGCTGAAGCTTTCTTT. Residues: CASSIPGTGEAEAFF.

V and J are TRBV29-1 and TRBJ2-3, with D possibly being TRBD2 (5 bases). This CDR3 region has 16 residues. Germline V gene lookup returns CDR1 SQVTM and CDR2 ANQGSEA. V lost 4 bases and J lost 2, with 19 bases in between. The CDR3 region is CSVVAPAPLHTDTQYF. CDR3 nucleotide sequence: TGCAGCGTTGTAGCGCCCGCACCCCTTCACACAGATACGCAGTATTTT.

The CDR3 DNA follows: TGTGCCAGCAGCACTCTCCGACAGGCTGGTCAGCCCCAGCATTTT. Its protein is CASSTLRQAGQPQHF. The gene calls are TRBV6-6 and TRBJ1-5; tentatively, D is TRBD1 (6 bases). Germline V gene lookup returns CDR1 MNHNY and CDR2 SVGAGI (reference sequence). The length of the CDR3 is 15 residues. The V end was cut by 6 bases, the J end by 6 bases, with 18 bases between.

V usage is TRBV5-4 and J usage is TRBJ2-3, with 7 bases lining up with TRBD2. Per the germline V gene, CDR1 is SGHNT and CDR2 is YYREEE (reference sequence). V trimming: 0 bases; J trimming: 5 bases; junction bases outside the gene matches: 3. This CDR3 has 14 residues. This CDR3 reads CASSLVPSGDTQYF. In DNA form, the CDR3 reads TGTGCCAGCAGCTTGGTGCCTAGCGGAGATACGCAGTATTTT.

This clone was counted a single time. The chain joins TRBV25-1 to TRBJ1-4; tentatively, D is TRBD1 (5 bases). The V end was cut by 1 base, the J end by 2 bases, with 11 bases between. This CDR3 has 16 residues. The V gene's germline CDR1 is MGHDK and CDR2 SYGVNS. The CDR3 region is CASSEFRGMTNEKLFF. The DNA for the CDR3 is TGTGCCAGCAGTGAATTTAGGGGTATGACTAATGAAAAACTGTTTTTT.

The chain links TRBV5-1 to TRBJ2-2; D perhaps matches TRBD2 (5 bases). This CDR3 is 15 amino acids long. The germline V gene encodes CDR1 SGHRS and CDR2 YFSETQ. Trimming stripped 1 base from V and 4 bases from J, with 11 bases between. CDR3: CASSLSLGGTGELFF. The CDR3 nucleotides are TGCGCCAGCAGCTTGAGCCTAGGAGGCACCGGGGAGCTGTTTTTT.

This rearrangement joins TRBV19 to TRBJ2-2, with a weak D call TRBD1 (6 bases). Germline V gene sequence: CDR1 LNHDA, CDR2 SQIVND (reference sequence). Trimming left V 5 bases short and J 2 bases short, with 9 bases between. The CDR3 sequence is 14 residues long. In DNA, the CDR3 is TGTGCCAGTAGTGGGGACATTAACACCGGGGAGCTGTTTTTT. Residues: CASSGDINTGELFF.

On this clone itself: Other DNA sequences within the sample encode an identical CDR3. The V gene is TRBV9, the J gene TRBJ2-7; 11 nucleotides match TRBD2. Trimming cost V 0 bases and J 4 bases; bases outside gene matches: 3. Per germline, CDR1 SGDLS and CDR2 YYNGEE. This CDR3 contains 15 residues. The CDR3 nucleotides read TGTGCCAGCAGCGTAGGAGGGACTAGCGGTTACGAGCAGTACTTC. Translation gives CASSVGGTSGYEQYF.

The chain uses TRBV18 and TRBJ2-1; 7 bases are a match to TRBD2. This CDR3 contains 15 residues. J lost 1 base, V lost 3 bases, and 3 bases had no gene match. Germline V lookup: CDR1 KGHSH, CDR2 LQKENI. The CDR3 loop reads CASSPPSGSYNEQFF. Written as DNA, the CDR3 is TGTGCCAGCTCACCTCCTAGCGGATCCTACAATGAGCAGTTCTTC.